A selection of T cell receptor beta chains follows, all from one sample in a study of cytomegalovirus exposure and HLA in healthy donors. Method: immunoSEQ multiplex PCR; TCRdb's copy keeps in-frame clones and lacks some. The repertoire holds about 130,000 clones, with 76% as singletons. Source material: PBMCs. Receptor source: a female donor in good health and CMV-seropositive. Both conserved end residues are part of each CDR3. D genes are given only for firm matches. The size field is filled for only some rows; it gives once, few, many or a size class.

clone size	D gene	CDR3 length	J gene	V gene	CDR3 protein	CDR3 DNA
-	-	13	TRBJ1-1	TRBV10-3	CAIKPSQNTEAFF	TGTGCCATCAAACCTTCACAGAACACTGAAGCTTTCTTT
-	TRBD1	14	TRBJ1-4	TRBV5-4	CASSAGQGNEKLFF	TGTGCCAGCAGCGCGGGACAGGGGAATGAAAAACTGTTTTTT
-	TRBD1	15	TRBJ2-3	TRBV7-9	CSSSSQGAFGDTQYF	TGTTCCAGCAGCTCACAGGGGGCCTTTGGAGATACGCAGTATTTT
-	-	14	TRBJ1-1	TRBV7-9	CASSFGTGNTEAFF	TGTGCCAGCAGCTTCGGGACTGGGAACACTGAAGCTTTCTTT
-	-	15	TRBJ2-7	TRBV11-2	CASSLDRGVVYEQYF	TGTGCCAGCAGCTTAGATCGGGGAGTGGTTTACGAGCAGTACTTC
-	-	14	TRBJ1-1	TRBV28	CASTPGGPHTEAFF	TGTGCCAGCACCCCGGGGGGTCCTCACACTGAAGCTTTCTTT
-	TRBD1	12	TRBJ1-2	TRBV28	CASTDRGNGYTF	TGTGCCAGCACCGACAGGGGGAATGGCTACACCTTC
-	TRBD1	14	TRBJ2-1	TRBV6-5	CASKVAGGKDEQFF	TGTGCCAGCAAGGTGGCAGGGGGCAAGGATGAGCAGTTCTTC
-	TRBD1	12	TRBJ1-2	TRBV29-1	CSVGGGLYGYTF	TGCAGCGTTGGAGGGGGCCTCTATGGCTACACCTTC
-	TRBD1	15	TRBJ1-4	TRBV27	CASSMPTGGNEKLFF	TGTGCCAGCAGTATGCCGACAGGGGGAAATGAAAAACTGTTTTTT
-	TRBD2	13	TRBJ2-5	TRBV29-1	CSVVAGGEETQYF	TGCAGCGTTGTAGCGGGGGGGGAAGAGACCCAGTACTTC
-	TRBD2	16	TRBJ2-1	TRBV29-1	CSVRGTSGGSYNEQFF	TGCAGCGTTCGCGGGACTAGCGGCGGCTCCTACAATGAGCAGTTCTTC
-	TRBD1	14	TRBJ1-1	TRBV19	CASSKETGDTEAFF	TGTGCCAGTAGTAAAGAAACAGGGGACACTGAAGCTTTCTTT
-	-	11	TRBJ1-3	TRBV6-5	CASHFGNTIYF	TGTGCCAGCCACTTCGGAAACACCATATATTTT
few	-	15	TRBJ2-7	TRBV2	CASSRFYRGGYEQYF	TGTGCCAGCAGTAGGTTTTACAGGGGAGGCTACGAGCAGTACTTC
-	TRBD1	15	TRBJ2-7	TRBV6-5	CASSYSGQGWYEQYF	TGTGCCAGCAGTTATTCAGGACAGGGATGGTACGAGCAGTACTTC
-	-	14	TRBJ1-1	TRBV28	CASSLRGMNTEAFF	TGTGCCAGCAGTTTAAGGGGAATGAACACTGAAGCTTTCTTT
-	-	17	TRBJ1-4	TRBV5-5	CASSSTQAGARNEKLFF	TGTGCCAGCAGCTCGACTCAGGCAGGGGCCCGGAATGAAAAACTGTTTTTT
-	-	12	TRBJ1-4	TRBV30	CAWSDQQEKLFF	TGTGCCTGGAGTGACCAACAGGAAAAACTGTTTTTT
once	-	15	TRBJ2-7	TRBV5-4	CASSFGGQTDYGQYF	TGTGCCAGCAGCTTCGGGGGACAGACGGACTACGGGCAGTACTTC
-	-	14	TRBJ1-1	TRBV10-3	CATLVEGLGTEAFF	TGTGCCACCCTGGTGGAGGGGCTAGGCACTGAAGCTTTCTTT
-	-	16	TRBJ1-2	TRBV5-6	CASSLGPRAMGFGYTF	TGTGCCAGCAGCTTGGGACCGAGGGCCATGGGGTTTGGCTACACCTTC
-	-	14	TRBJ1-6	TRBV6-1	CASNAAGVNSPLHF	TGTGCCAGCAATGCGGCAGGGGTTAATTCACCCCTCCACTTT
-	-	17	TRBJ1-2	TRBV12-2	CASRLEERDFLGSGYTF	TGTGCAAGTCGCTTAGAAGAGCGGGATTTTCTCGGGAGTGGCTACACCTTC
-	-	14	TRBJ1-1	TRBV19	CASRISHVTDRAFF	TGTGCCAGTAGAATATCACACGTTACCGATCGAGCTTTCTTT
-	-	15	TRBJ2-4	TRBV7-2	CASSRTGLAKNIQYF	TGTGCCAGCAGCCGAACAGGGCTCGCCAAAAACATTCAGTACTTC
-	-	11	TRBJ1-2	TRBV30	CAWSVRFRYTF	TGTGCCTGGAGTGTGAGGTTTCGCTACACCTTC
-	TRBD1	15	TRBJ1-5	TRBV7-9	CASSRDRGRNQPQHF	TGTGCCAGCAGCCGCGACAGGGGGCGAAATCAGCCCCAGCATTTT
-	TRBD1	12	TRBJ1-2	TRBV30	CAWGNQGARYTF	TGTGCCTGGGGTAACCAGGGGGCACGCTACACCTTC
-	TRBD2	15	TRBJ2-5	TRBV6-6	CASSYRSGEQETQYF	TGTGCCAGCAGTTACCGAAGCGGGGAACAAGAGACCCAGTACTTC
-	-	17	TRBJ2-5	TRBV14	CASSQAIVRGLSETQYF	TGTGCCAGCAGCCAAGCCATTGTTAGAGGGCTATCGGAGACCCAGTACTTC
-	TRBD2	17	TRBJ2-5	TRBV10-3	CAISESGRTSGQETQYF	TGTGCCATCAGTGAGTCGGGGCGGACTAGCGGACAAGAGACCCAGTACTTC
-	TRBD1	14	TRBJ2-1	TRBV6-5	CASSYSLAGGSTFF	TGTGCCAGCAGTTACTCGCTCGCAGGGGGCAGTACGTTCTTC
-	TRBD1	14	TRBJ2-3	TRBV19	CAIETGVIPDTQYF	TGTGCCATAGAGACAGGGGTAATTCCAGATACGCAGTATTTT
few	TRBD1	17	TRBJ1-4	TRBV5-1	CASSMGQGAGIGEKLFF	TGCGCCAGCAGCATGGGACAGGGGGCGGGAATTGGTGAAAAACTGTTTTTT
-	TRBD2	20	TRBJ2-1	TRBV5-4	CASSSRLAGGHLGPNNEQFF	TGTGCCAGCAGCTCCAGACTAGCGGGAGGGCATCTTGGGCCTAACAATGAGCAGTTCTTC
-	TRBD1	14	TRBJ1-4	TRBV18	CASSPGQGDEKLFF	TGTGCCAGCTCACCCGGACAGGGCGATGAAAAACTGTTTTTT
-	-	15	TRBJ2-7	TRBV21-1	CASSTPGHNIYEQYF	TGTGCCAGCAGCACTCCGGGACACAACATCTACGAGCAGTACTTC
once	-	12	TRBJ2-2	TRBV21-1	CASNPTTGELFF	TGTGCCAGCAACCCCACAACCGGGGAGCTGTTTTTT
-	-	15	TRBJ1-5	TRBV21-1	CASSNDRESNQPQHF	TGTGCCAGCAGCAATGACAGGGAGAGCAATCAGCCCCAGCATTTT
once	-	13	TRBJ2-7	TRBV25-1	CASSGDVGYEQYF	TGTGCCAGCAGTGGAGATGTCGGCTACGAGCAGTACTTC
-	-	15	TRBJ2-1	TRBV2	CASSQGQVGANEQFF	TGTGCCAGCAGTCAGGGACAAGTGGGGGCGAATGAGCAGTTCTTC
few	TRBD1	17	TRBJ2-7	TRBV30	CAWSYVRQGFKSYEQYF	TGTGCCTGGAGTTACGTGAGACAGGGTTTTAAATCCTACGAGCAGTACTTC
once	-	15	TRBJ1-4	TRBV27	CASSLTPGQGEKLFF	TGTGCCAGCAGTTTGACACCGGGACAAGGCGAAAAACTGTTTTTT
-	TRBD1	14	TRBJ1-5	TRBV7-9	CASSGQGNNQPQHF	TGTGCCAGCAGCGGACAGGGGAACAATCAGCCCCAGCATTTT
-	-	15	TRBJ2-1	TRBV18	CASSPPENRGNEQFF	TGTGCCAGCTCACCACCAGAGAATAGGGGGAATGAGCAGTTCTTC
once	-	13	TRBJ2-2	TRBV7-9	CASSKEYTGELFF	TGTGCCAGCAGCAAGGAGTACACCGGGGAGCTGTTTTTT
few	TRBD1	17	TRBJ1-5	TRBV13	CASSSGIGTGVDQPQHF	TGTGCCAGCAGCTCGGGGATCGGGACAGGGGTAGATCAGCCCCAGCATTTT
few	TRBD2	16	TRBJ2-7	TRBV2	CASRGTSGTSRYEQYF	TGTGCCAGCAGGGGGACTAGCGGGACTTCCCGCTACGAGCAGTACTTC
-	-	14	TRBJ2-7	TRBV14	CASSQRGGQREQYF	TGTGCCAGCAGCCAACGGGGGGGACAGAGAGAGCAGTACTTC
-	-	14	TRBJ1-4	TRBV6-5	CASSYGGDNEKLFF	TGTGCCAGCAGTTACGGGGGGGATAATGAAAAACTGTTTTTT
-	-	14	TRBJ1-5	TRBV28	CASRAPGGGQPQHF	TGTGCCAGCAGGGCCCCCGGGGGTGGTCAGCCCCAGCATTTT
-	-	13	TRBJ1-2	TRBV4-1	CASSQSDLIGYTF	TGCGCCAGCAGCCAATCCGACTTAATTGGCTACACCTTC
once	-	13	TRBJ1-2	TRBV5-1	CASSLVEGHGYTF	TGCGCCAGCAGCTTAGTTGAGGGCCATGGCTACACCTTC